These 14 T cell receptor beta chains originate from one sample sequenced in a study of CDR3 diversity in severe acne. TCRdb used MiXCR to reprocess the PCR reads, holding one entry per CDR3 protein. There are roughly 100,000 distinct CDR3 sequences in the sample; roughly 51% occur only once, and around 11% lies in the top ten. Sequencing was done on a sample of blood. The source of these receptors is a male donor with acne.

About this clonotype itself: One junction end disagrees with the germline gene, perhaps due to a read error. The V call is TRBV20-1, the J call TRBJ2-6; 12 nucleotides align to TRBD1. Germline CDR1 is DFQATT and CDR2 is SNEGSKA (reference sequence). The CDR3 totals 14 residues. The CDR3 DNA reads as TGCAGTGCTAGAGGGGGACAGGGGGCCTACGTCCTGACTTTC. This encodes CSARGGQGAYVLTF.

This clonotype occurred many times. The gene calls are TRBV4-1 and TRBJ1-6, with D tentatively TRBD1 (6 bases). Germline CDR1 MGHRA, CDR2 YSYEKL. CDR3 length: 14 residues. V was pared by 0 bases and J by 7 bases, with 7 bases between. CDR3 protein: CASSQDRGNSPLHF. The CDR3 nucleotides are TGCGCCAGCAGCCAAGACAGGGGAAATTCACCCCTCCACTTT.

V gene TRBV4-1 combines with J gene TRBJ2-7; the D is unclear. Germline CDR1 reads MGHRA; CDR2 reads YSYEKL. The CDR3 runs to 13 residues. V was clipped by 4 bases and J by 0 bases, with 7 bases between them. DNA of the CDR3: TGCGCCAGCAGCCCAGGTGGCTCCTACGAGCAGTACTTC. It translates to CASSPGGSYEQYF.

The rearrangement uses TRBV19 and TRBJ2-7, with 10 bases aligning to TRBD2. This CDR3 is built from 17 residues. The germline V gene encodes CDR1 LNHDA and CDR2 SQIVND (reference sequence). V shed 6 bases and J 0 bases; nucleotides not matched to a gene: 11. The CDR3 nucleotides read TGTGCCAGTAGCACCCTAGGACTAGCGGAGAGCTCCTACGAGCAGTACTTC. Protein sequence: CASSTLGLAESSYEQYF.

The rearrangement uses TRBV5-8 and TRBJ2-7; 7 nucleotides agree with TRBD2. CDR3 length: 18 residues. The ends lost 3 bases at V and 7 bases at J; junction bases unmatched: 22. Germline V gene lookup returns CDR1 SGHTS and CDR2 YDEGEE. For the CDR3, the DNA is TGTGCCAGCAGCTCACTGGCGGGGAGCAGACTAGCCCCACGGGAGCAGTACTTC. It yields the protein CASSSLAGSRLAPREQYF.

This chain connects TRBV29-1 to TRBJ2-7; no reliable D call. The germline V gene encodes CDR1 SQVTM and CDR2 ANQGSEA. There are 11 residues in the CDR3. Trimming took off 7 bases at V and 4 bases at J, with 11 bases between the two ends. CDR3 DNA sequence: TGCAGCGCCCCGGTCGGGTACGAGCAGTACTTC. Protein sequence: CSAPVGYEQYF.

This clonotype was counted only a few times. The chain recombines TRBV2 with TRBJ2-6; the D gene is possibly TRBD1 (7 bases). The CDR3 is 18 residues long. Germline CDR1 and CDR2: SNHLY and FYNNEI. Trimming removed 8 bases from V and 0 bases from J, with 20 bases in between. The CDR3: CASLGRDRLNSGANVLTF. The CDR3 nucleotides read TGTGCCAGCCTTGGGCGGGACAGACTAAACTCTGGGGCCAACGTCCTGACTTTC.

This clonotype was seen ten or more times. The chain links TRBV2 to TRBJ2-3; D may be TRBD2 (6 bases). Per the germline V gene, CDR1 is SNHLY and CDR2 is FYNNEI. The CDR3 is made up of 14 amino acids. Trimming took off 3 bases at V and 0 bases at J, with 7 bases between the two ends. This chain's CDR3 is CASSESGSTDTQYF. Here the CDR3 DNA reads TGTGCCAGCAGTGAGAGCGGGAGCACAGATACGCAGTATTTT.

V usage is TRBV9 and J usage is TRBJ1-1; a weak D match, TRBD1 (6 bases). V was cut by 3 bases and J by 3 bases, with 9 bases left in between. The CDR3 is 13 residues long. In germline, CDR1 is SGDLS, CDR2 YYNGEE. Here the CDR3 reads CASSAGTHTEAFF. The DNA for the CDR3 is TGTGCCAGCAGCGCCGGGACACACACTGAAGCTTTCTTT. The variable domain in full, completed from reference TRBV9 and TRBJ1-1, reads DSGVTQTPKHLITATGQRVTLRCSPRSGDLSVYWYQQSLDQGLQFLIQYYNGEERAKGNILERFSAQQFPDLHSELNLSSLELGDSALYFCASSAGTHTEAFFGQGTRLTVV.

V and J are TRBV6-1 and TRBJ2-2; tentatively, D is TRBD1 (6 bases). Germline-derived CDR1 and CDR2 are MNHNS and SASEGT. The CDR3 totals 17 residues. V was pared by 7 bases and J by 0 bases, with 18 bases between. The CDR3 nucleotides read TGTGCCAGCATATGGACAGAGAAATACGCGAACACCGGGGAGCTGTTTTTT. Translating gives CASIWTEKYANTGELFF.

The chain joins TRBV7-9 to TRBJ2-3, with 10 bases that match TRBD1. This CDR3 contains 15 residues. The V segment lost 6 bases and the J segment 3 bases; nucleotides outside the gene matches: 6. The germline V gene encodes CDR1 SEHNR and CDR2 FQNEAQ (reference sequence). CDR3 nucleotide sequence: TGTGCCAGCAGGTTCCCGGGACAGGGGACAGATACGCAGTATTTT. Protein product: CASRFPGQGTDTQYF.

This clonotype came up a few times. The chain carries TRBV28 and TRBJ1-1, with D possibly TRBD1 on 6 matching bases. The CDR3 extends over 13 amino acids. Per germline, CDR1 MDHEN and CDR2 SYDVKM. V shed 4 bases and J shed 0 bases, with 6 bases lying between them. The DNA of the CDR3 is TGTGCCAGCAGTTGGACAGTGAACACTGAAGCTTTCTTT. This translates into CASSWTVNTEAFF.

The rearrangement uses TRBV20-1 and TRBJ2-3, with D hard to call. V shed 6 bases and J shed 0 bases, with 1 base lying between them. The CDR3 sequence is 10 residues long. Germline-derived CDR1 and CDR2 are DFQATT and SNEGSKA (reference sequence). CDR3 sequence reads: CSASTDTQYF. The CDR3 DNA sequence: TGCAGTGCGAGCACAGATACGCAGTATTTT.

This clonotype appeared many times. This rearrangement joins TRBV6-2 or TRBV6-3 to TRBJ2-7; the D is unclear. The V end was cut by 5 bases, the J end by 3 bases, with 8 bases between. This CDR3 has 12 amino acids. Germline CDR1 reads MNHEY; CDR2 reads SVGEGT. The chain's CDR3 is CASSSEFYEQYF. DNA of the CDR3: TGTGCCAGCAGTAGCGAATTCTACGAGCAGTACTTC.